Listed below are T cell receptor beta chains from one sample, sequenced in a study of cytomegalovirus exposure and HLA in healthy donors. Generated by immunoSEQ multiplex PCR, the TCRdb table keeps only in-frame clones and is missing some. The sample has some 170,000 clones; 65% to 85% are singletons. The sample comprised PBMCs. These receptors were obtained from a woman aged 45-65 years in good health and CMV-seropositive. Each CDR3 is given with its conserved first and last residue. The D gene is left open where the match is weak. Some rows mark clone size as missing; the rest say once, few, many or name a class of expanded clone.

V	D	J	size	CDR3	DNA
TRBV10-2	NA	TRBJ2-7	once	CASRSGLYEQYF	TGCGCCAGCAGGAGTGGGCTCTACGAGCAGTACTTC
TRBV2	NA	TRBJ1-2	NA	CATSPGLWYGYTF	TGTGCCACTTCCCCCGGACTCTGGTATGGCTACACCTTC
TRBV2	NA	TRBJ2-7	NA	CASRGDVHEQYF	TGTGCCAGCAGAGGAGACGTCCACGAGCAGTACTTC
TRBV9	NA	TRBJ2-3	NA	CASSEWPGDTQYF	TGTGCCAGCAGCGAGTGGCCAGGAGATACGCAGTATTTT
TRBV2	NA	TRBJ2-1	NA	CASSILNEQFF	TGTGCCAGCAGTATACTCAATGAGCAGTTCTTC
TRBV25-1	NA	TRBJ2-3	NA	CASGDIGLGADTQYF	TGTGCCAGCGGGGACATCGGCCTTGGGGCAGATACGCAGTATTTT
TRBV7-9	TRBD1	TRBJ1-1	NA	CASSLAGDRGGEAFF	TGTGCCAGCAGCTTAGCGGGGGACAGGGGAGGTGAAGCTTTCTTT
TRBV2	NA	TRBJ1-5	NA	CASSEAYSSNQPQHF	TGTGCCAGCAGTGAAGCCTACAGTAGCAATCAGCCCCAGCATTTT
TRBV18	NA	TRBJ1-1	few	CASSPISEAFF	TGTGCCAGCTCACCAATCTCTGAAGCTTTCTTT
TRBV6-6	NA	TRBJ1-5	few	CASSYGQPLYNQPQHF	TGTGCCAGCAGTTACGGGCAGCCCCTTTACAATCAGCCCCAGCATTTT
TRBV2	NA	TRBJ1-5	NA	CASSVDGRGNQPQHF	TGTGCCAGCAGTGTGGACGGGCGGGGGAATCAGCCCCAGCATTTT
TRBV15	NA	TRBJ1-5	NA	CATSGGGFPYQPQHF	TGTGCCACCAGCGGGGGGGGATTCCCATATCAGCCCCAGCATTTT
TRBV15	NA	TRBJ2-3	NA	CATSREGGAADTQYF	TGTGCCACCAGCAGAGAGGGGGGGGCCGCAGATACGCAGTATTTT
TRBV5-1	TRBD2	TRBJ2-1	NA	CASSLEPGLAGVRGDEQFF	TGCGCCAGCAGCTTGGAGCCGGGACTAGCGGGGGTCCGCGGGGATGAGCAGTTCTTC
TRBV6-6	TRBD1	TRBJ1-2	few	CASNDESRTGGMGYTF	TGTGCCAGCAATGACGAGTCCCGGACAGGGGGCATGGGCTACACCTTC
TRBV2	TRBD2	TRBJ2-7	NA	CASGGASGGIYEQYF	TGTGCCAGCGGGGGGGCTAGCGGGGGGATCTACGAGCAGTACTTC
TRBV4-2	NA	TRBJ1-6	NA	CASSQETLRRNSPLHF	TGTGCCAGCAGCCAAGAGACACTAAGGAGGAATTCACCCCTCCACTTT
TRBV5-1	TRBD1	TRBJ2-7	NA	CASSRGQGNYEQYF	TGCGCCAGCAGCAGGGGACAGGGCAACTACGAGCAGTACTTC
TRBV25-1	NA	TRBJ2-3	few	CASTRKDTQYF	TGTGCCAGCACTCGTAAAGATACGCAGTATTTT
TRBV5-6	TRBD1	TRBJ2-7	NA	CASSQLEWGQVGEQYF	TGTGCCAGCAGCCAGCTGGAGTGGGGACAGGTAGGCGAGCAGTACTTC
TRBV29-1	TRBD2	TRBJ2-3	NA	CSVETSGVDPQYF	TGCAGCGTCGAGACTAGCGGGGTAGATCCGCAGTATTTT
TRBV27	NA	TRBJ1-5	once	CASSSGYNQPQHF	TGTGCCAGCAGTTCGGGGTACAATCAGCCCCAGCATTTT
TRBV4-1	NA	TRBJ1-1	NA	CASSQGTGFAEAFF	TGCGCCAGCAGCCAAGGCACAGGGTTCGCTGAAGCTTTCTTT
TRBV27	TRBD2	TRBJ2-5	few	CASSPGLAGLQETQYF	TGTGCCAGCAGTCCGGGACTAGCGGGGCTTCAAGAGACCCAGTACTTC
TRBV30	TRBD1	TRBJ1-6	NA	CAWSPDRGRLSPLHF	TGTGCCTGGAGTCCCGACAGGGGGCGCTTATCACCCCTCCACTTT
TRBV6-5	NA	TRBJ1-3	NA	CASSLDSSGNTIYF	TGTGCCAGCAGTCTAGACAGCTCTGGAAACACCATATATTTT
TRBV6-5	NA	TRBJ2-1	few	CASSPGAYNEQFF	TGTGCCAGCAGTCCGGGAGCCTACAATGAGCAGTTCTTC
TRBV9	TRBD2	TRBJ2-3	NA	CASSLGLAGGMRTDTQYF	TGTGCCAGCAGCCTCGGGCTAGCGGGGGGGATGCGCACAGATACGCAGTATTTT
TRBV5-1	NA	TRBJ1-1	once	CASSLVGDTEAFF	TGCGCCAGCAGCTTGGTCGGGGACACTGAAGCTTTCTTT
TRBV12-5	TRBD2	TRBJ2-1	once	CASGLVGTSGVTNEQFF	TGTGCTAGTGGTTTGGTAGGGACTAGCGGGGTTACCAATGAGCAGTTCTTC
TRBV18	NA	TRBJ1-3	NA	CASSLHPPTASGNTIYF	TGTGCCAGCTCATTGCACCCCCCGACAGCGTCGGGAAACACCATATATTTT